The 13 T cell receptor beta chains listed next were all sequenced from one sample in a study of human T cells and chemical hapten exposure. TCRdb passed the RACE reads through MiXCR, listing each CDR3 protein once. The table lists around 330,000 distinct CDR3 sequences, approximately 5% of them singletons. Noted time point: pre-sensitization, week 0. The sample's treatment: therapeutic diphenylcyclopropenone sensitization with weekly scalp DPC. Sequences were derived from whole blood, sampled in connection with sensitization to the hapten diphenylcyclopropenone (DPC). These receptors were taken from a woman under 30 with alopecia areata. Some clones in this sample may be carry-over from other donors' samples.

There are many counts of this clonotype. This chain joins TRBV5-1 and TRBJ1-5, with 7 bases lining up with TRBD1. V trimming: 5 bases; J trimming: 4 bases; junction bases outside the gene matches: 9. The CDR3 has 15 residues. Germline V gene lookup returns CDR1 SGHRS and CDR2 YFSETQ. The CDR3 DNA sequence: TGCGCCAGCAGGGACGGGACAGTGGGTAATCAGCCCCAGCATTTT. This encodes CASRDGTVGNQPQHF.

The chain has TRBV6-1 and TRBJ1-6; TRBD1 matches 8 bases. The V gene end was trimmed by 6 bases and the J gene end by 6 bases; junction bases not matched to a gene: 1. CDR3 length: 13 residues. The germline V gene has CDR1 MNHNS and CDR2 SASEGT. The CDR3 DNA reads TGTGCCAGCAGGGACAGGGCTAATTCACCCCTCCACTTT. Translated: CASRDRANSPLHF.

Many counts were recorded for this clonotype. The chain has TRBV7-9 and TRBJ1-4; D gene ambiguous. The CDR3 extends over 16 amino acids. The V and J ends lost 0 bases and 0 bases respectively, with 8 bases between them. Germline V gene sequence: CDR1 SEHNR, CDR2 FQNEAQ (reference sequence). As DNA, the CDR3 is TGTGCCAGCAGCTTAGCGTGGCCTGCAACTAATGAAAAACTGTTTTTT. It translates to CASSLAWPATNEKLFF.

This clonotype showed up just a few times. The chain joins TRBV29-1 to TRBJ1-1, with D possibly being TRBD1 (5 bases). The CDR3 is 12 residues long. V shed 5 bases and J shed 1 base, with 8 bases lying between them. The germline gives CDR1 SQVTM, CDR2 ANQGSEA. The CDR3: CSVKQENTEAFF. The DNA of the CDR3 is TGCAGCGTTAAACAGGAGAACACTGAAGCTTTCTTT.

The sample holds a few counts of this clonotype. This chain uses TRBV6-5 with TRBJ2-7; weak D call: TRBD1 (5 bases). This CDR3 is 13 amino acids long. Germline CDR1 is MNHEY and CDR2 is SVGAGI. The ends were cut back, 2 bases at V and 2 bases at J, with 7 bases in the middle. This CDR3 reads CASSYGAAYEQYF. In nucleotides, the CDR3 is TGTGCCAGCAGTTACGGGGCCGCCTACGAGCAGTACTTC.

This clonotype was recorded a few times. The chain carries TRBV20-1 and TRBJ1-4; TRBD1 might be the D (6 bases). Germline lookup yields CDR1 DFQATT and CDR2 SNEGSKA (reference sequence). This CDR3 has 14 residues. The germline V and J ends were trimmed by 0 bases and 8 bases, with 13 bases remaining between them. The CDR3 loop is CSARDYRAGEKLFF. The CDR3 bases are TGCAGTGCTAGAGATTACAGGGCCGGGGAAAAACTGTTTTTT.

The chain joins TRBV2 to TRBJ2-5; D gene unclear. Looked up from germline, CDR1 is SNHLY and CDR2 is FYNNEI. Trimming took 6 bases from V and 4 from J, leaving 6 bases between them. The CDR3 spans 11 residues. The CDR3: CASRDPETQYF. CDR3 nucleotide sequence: TGTGCCAGCAGAGACCCAGAGACCCAGTACTTC.

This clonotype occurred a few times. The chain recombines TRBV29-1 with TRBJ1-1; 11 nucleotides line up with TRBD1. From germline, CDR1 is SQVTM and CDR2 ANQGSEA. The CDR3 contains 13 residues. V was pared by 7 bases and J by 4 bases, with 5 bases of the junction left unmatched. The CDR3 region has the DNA TGCAGCGGGGGACAGGGGGTGGGCACTGAAGCTTTCTTT. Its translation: CSGGQGVGTEAFF.

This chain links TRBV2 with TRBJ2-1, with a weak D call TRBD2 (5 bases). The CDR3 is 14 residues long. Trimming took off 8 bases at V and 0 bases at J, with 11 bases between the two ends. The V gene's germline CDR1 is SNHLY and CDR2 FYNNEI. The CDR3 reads CASPGELSYNEQFF. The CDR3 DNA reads TGTGCCAGCCCCGGGGAGCTCTCCTACAATGAGCAGTTCTTC. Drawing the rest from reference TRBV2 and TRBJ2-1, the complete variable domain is EPEVTQTPSHQVTQMGQEVILRCVPISNHLYFYWYRQILGQKVEFLVSFYNNEISEKSEIFDDQFSVERPDGSNFTLKIRSTKLEDSAMYFCASPGELSYNEQFFGPGTRLTVL.

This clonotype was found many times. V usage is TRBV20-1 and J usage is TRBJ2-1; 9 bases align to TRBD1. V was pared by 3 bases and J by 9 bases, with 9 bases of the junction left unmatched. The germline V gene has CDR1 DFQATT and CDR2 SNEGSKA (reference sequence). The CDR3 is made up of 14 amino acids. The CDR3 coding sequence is TGCAGTGCTAGTCAGGACAGGGGATATGGTGAGCAGTTCTTC. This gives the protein CSASQDRGYGEQFF.

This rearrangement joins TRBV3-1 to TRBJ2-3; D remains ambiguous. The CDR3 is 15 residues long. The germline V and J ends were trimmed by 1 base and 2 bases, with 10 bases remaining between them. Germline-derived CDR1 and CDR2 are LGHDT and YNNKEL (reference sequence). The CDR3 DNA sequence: TGTGCCAGCAGCCAAGGCCTGACAATCACAGATACGCAGTATTTT. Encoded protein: CASSQGLTITDTQYF.

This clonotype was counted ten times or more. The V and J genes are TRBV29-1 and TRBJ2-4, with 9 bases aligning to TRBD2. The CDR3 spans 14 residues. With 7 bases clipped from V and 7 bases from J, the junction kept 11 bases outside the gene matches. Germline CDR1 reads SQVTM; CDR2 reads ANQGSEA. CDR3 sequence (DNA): TGCAGCGCCGGAACCGGGACTAGCCTTAACATTCAGTACTTC. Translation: CSAGTGTSLNIQYF.

Here the CDR3 reads CASSLPGQGKDGYTF. The CDR3 DNA sequence: TGTGCCAGCAGTTTACCGGGACAGGGGAAGGATGGCTACACCTTC. This chain connects TRBV28 to TRBJ1-2; the match to TRBD1 covers 10 bases. The CDR3 length is 15 residues. CDR1 and CDR2 from the germline V gene are MDHEN and SYDVKM. Trimming took 2 bases from V and 6 from J; bases not matched to a gene: 6.